A single sample gave rise to the 5 T cell receptor beta chains below, sequenced in a study of regulatory T cells in long-lasting Graves disease. The sample's time point: newly diagnosed GD, antithyroid drugs for less than 3 months. The TCR library used RNA extracted from PBMCs. Investigators prepared the TCR beta libraries by applying iRepertoire HTBI primers and Arm-PCR of CDR3 regions. TCRdb re-analysed the multiplex PCR reads in MiXCR, keeping a single row per CDR3 protein. The profile shows 200,000 to 250,000 distinct CDR3 sequences, 20% to 25% of them singletons. The sample was peripheral blood mononuclear cells (PBMCs), taken at new diagnosis, from a patient treated with antithyroid drugs. The source is a female donor with Graves disease.

The chain carries TRBV28 and TRBJ2-1, with TRBD1 identical over 7 bases. The junction had 13 bases not matched to a gene; V was cut back by 4 bases and J by 10 bases. Per the germline V gene, CDR1 is MDHEN and CDR2 is SYDVKM. CDR3 size: 15 residues. This chain's CDR3 is CASSSRQGRGYEQFF. DNA for the CDR3: TGTGCCAGCAGTTCCCGACAGGGCAGGGGGTACGAGCAGTTCTTC.

This clonotype was observed a few times. The chain uses TRBV20-1 and TRBJ1-2, with 9 positions matching TRBD1. J lost 7 bases, V lost 5 bases, and 8 bases had no gene match. In germline, CDR1 is DFQATT, CDR2 SNEGSKA (reference sequence). The CDR3 length is 13 residues. DNA for the CDR3: TGCAGTGCTGGAGCCGGGACAGGGTCTGGCTACACCTTC. Amino acid sequence: CSAGAGTGSGYTF.

This clonotype was picked up many times. This sequence joins TRBV20-1 and TRBJ2-6; TRBD1 might be the D (5 bases). V dropped 6 bases and J dropped 3 bases, with 12 bases sitting between them. The CDR3 runs to 14 residues. Germline V lookup: CDR1 DFQATT, CDR2 SNEGSKA (reference sequence). CDR3 in DNA: TGCAGTGCCAGCATAGGGGATGGGGCCAACGTCCTGACTTTC. This encodes CSASIGDGANVLTF.

This clonotype showed up many times. V and J are TRBV18 and TRBJ1-1; D gene ambiguous. CDR1 KGHSH and CDR2 LQKENI come from the germline V gene. The ends were cut back, 8 bases at V and 0 bases at J, with 10 bases in the middle. This CDR3 is built from 13 residues. The CDR3 loop is CASSHQVNTEAFF. DNA for the CDR3: TGTGCCAGCAGCCACCAGGTGAACACTGAAGCTTTCTTT.

Remarks on this clonotype: A far more abundant clone sits one base away, making this likely a read error. This chain uses TRBV6-1 with TRBJ2-1, with TRBD2 identical over 7 bases. With 7 bases clipped from V and 10 bases from J, the junction kept 19 bases outside the gene matches. The CDR3 runs to 16 residues. The germline gives CDR1 MNHNS, CDR2 SASEGT. The CDR3 region is CASIPSAGESSYEQFF. CDR3 coding DNA: TGTGCCAGCATCCCCTCGGCGGGAGAGTCTTCCTACGAGCAGTTCTTC.